Listed below are T cell receptor beta chains from one sample, sequenced in a study of blood T cell repertoires in COVID-19. Clones were read by immunoSEQ multiplex PCR, and TCRdb kept only the in-frame ones, dropping some. The data hold fewer than 200,000 clones, with roughly 86% observed a single time. Specimen: peripheral blood. These receptors were collected from a woman in her 50s with acute or convalescent COVID-19. Both conserved end residues are part of each CDR3. The order of the fields is D gene, V gene, J gene, clone size, CDR3 protein, CDR3 DNA. The D gene is left open where the match is weak. Expanded clones are given a class, and other clones once, few, many or no size at all.

NA	TRBV3-1/TRBV3-2	TRBJ1-2	NA	CASSRQGRDYGYTF	TGTGCCAGCAGCCGTCAGGGGAGAGACTATGGCTACACCTTC
NA	TRBV21-1	TRBJ2-2	once	CASSKEEGTGGPTGELFF	TGTGCCAGCAGCAAAGAGGAGGGGACGGGGGGGCCCACCGGGGAGCTGTTTTTT
NA	TRBV10-3	TRBJ1-4	once	CAISESRGTNEKLFF	TGTGCCATCAGTGAGTCGAGGGGGACTAATGAAAAACTGTTTTTT
TRBD2	TRBV7-2	TRBJ2-7	NA	CASSLEGTSGFPYEQYF	TGTGCCAGCAGCTTAGAAGGGACTAGCGGGTTCCCCTACGAGCAGTACTTC
NA	TRBV7-9	TRBJ1-5	NA	CASSLAYSNQPQHF	TGTGCCAGCAGCTTAGCCTATAGCAATCAGCCCCAGCATTTT
TRBD1	TRBV11-2	TRBJ1-6	NA	CASRTDRAGNSPLHF	TGTGCCAGCAGGACAGACAGGGCTGGGAATTCACCCCTCCACTTT
NA	TRBV18	TRBJ1-2	once	CASSPGTYGYTF	TGTGCCAGCTCACCAGGGACATATGGCTACACCTTC
TRBD1	TRBV7-9	TRBJ1-2	NA	CASSLGRDRLAGYTF	TGTGCCAGCAGCTTAGGTAGGGACAGGCTGGCTGGCTACACCTTC
NA	TRBV2	TRBJ2-3	NA	CASSRLQGEDTQYF	TGTGCCAGCAGTCGACTCCAAGGGGAAGATACGCAGTATTTT
NA	TRBV7-3	TRBJ2-3	NA	CASSSALGPDTQYF	TGTGCCAGCAGCTCCGCCTTGGGGCCAGATACGCAGTATTTT
NA	TRBV5-1	TRBJ2-3	once	CASSRGLSSVDTQYF	TGCGCCAGCAGCAGGGGACTTTCCAGCGTAGATACGCAGTATTTT
NA	TRBV2	TRBJ1-1	NA	CASASQIAGVGTEAFF	TGTGCCAGTGCGAGTCAGATCGCAGGGGTAGGCACTGAAGCTTTCTTT
TRBD1	TRBV2	TRBJ2-1	NA	CASGQGRQFF	TGTGCCAGCGGACAGGGTCGGCAGTTCTTC
TRBD1	TRBV11-2	TRBJ1-2	NA	CASSVGTVTNYGYTF	TGTGCCAGCAGCGTCGGGACAGTAACTAACTATGGCTACACCTTC
TRBD1	TRBV10-1	TRBJ1-1	NA	CASSVGTAEAFF	TGCGCCAGCAGTGTCGGGACAGCTGAAGCTTTCTTT
TRBD1	TRBV6-7	TRBJ1-6	NA	CASSDETGTENISPLHF	TGTGCCAGCAGTGACGAGACTGGGACAGAGAATATTTCACCCCTCCACTTT
NA	TRBV18	TRBJ2-5	NA	CASSPEPYQETQYF	TGTGCCAGCTCACCAGAGCCGTACCAAGAGACCCAGTACTTC
NA	TRBV28	TRBJ2-2	NA	CATSQGGNTGELFF	TGTGCCACCAGTCAGGGGGGAAACACCGGGGAGCTGTTTTTT
NA	TRBV20-1	TRBJ1-2	NA	CSASWGQGTRGYTF	TGCAGTGCTAGTTGGGGGCAGGGCACGAGGGGCTACACCTTC
TRBD2	TRBV7-7	TRBJ2-5	NA	CASSPGTSGSQETQYF	TGTGCCAGCAGCCCCGGGACTAGCGGATCTCAAGAGACCCAGTACTTC